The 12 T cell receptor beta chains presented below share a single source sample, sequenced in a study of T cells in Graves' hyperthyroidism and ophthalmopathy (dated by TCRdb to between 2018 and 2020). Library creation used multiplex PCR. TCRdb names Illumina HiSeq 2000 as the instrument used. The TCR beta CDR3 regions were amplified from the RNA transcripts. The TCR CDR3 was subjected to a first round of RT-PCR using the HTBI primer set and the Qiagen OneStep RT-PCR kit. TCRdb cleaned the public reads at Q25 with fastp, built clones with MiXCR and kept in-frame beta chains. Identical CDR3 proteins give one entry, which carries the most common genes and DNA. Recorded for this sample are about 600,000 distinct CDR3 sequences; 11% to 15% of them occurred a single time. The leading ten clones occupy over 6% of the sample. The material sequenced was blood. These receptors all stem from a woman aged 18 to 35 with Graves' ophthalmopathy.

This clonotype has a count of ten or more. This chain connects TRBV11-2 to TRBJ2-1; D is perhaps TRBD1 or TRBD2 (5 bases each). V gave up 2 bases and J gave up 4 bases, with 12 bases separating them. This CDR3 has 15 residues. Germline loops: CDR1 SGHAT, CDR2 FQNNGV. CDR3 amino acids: CASSLSGHEYNEQFF. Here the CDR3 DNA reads TGTGCCAGCAGCTTATCGGGGCACGAATACAATGAGCAGTTCTTC.

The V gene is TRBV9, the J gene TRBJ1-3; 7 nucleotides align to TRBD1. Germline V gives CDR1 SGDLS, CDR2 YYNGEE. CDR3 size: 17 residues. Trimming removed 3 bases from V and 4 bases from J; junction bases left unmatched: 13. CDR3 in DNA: TGTGCCAGCAGCGCTGGGACAGTCAAACGGGGAGGAAACACCATATATTTT. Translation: CASSAGTVKRGGNTIYF.

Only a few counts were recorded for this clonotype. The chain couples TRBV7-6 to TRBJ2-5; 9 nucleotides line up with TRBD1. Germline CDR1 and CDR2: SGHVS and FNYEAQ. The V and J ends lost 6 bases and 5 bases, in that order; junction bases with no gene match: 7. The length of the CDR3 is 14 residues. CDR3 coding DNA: TGTGCCAGCAGTTCTGACAGGGGGTCGGAGACCCAGTACTTC. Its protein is CASSSDRGSETQYF.

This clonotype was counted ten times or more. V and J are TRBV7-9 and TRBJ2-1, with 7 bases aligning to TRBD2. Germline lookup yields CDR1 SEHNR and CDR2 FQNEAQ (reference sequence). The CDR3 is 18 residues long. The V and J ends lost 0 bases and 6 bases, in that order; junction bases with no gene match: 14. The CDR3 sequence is CASSLARNWGGRANEQFF. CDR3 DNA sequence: TGTGCCAGCAGCTTAGCCCGAAACTGGGGCGGGAGAGCCAATGAGCAGTTCTTC.

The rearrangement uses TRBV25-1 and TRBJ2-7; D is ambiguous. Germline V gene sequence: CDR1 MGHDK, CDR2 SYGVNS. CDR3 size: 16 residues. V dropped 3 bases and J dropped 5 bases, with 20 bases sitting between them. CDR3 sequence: CASSEGLEEFGDEQYF. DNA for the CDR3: TGTGCCAGCAGTGAGGGGTTAGAAGAGTTCGGCGACGAGCAGTACTTC.

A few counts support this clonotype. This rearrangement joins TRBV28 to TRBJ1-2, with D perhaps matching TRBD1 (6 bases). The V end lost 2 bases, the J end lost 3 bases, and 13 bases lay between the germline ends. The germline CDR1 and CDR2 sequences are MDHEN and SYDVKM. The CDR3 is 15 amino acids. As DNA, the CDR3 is TGTGCCAGCAGTTTACCCCCAGGGGTCGACTATGGCTACACCTTC. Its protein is CASSLPPGVDYGYTF.

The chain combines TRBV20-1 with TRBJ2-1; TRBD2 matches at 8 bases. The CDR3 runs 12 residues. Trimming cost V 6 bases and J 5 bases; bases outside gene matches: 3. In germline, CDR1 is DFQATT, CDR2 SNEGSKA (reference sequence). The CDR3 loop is CSASGSHNEQFF. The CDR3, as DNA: TGCAGTGCGAGCGGGAGCCACAATGAGCAGTTCTTC.

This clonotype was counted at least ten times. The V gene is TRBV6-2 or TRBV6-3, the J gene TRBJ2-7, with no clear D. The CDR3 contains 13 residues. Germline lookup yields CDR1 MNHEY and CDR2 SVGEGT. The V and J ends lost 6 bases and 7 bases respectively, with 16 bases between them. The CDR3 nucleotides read TGTGCCAGCAGCCAAATTCCGTCCGGGGAGCAGTACTTC. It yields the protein CASSQIPSGEQYF.

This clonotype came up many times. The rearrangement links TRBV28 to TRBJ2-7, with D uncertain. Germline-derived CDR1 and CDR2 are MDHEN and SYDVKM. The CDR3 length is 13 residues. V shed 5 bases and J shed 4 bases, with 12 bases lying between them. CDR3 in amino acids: CASSLYGLYEQYF. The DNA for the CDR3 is TGTGCCAGCAGTCTTTACGGGTTGTACGAGCAGTACTTC.

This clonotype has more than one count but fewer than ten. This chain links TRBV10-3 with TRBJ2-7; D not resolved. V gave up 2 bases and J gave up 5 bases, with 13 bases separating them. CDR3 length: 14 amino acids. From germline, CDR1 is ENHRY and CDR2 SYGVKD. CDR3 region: CAISERQDRHEQYF. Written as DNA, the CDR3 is TGTGCCATCAGTGAGCGGCAGGATAGACACGAGCAGTACTTC.

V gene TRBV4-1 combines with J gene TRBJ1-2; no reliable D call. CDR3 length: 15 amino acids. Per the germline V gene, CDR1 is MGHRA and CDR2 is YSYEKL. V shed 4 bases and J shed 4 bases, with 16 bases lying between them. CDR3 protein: CASSRNEVKPYGYTF. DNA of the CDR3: TGCGCCAGCAGCCGAAATGAAGTGAAACCCTATGGCTACACCTTC.

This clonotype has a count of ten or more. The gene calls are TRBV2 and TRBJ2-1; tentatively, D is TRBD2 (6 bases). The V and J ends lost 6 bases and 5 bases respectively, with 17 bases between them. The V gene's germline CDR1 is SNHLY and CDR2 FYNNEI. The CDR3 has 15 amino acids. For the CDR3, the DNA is TGTGCCAGCAGAAAAGCTAGCGAGGGAAACAATGAGCAGTTCTTC. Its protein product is CASRKASEGNNEQFF.